These 19 T cell receptor beta chains originate from one sample sequenced in a study of blood T cell repertoires in COVID-19. Assay: immunoSEQ multiplex PCR; the TCRdb copy retains only in-frame clones and omits some. This table holds over 250,000 clones, approximately 82% found once. Material for sequencing was PBMCs or T cells enriched from blood (not recorded which). All receptors derive from a man between 35 and 55 years old who had been exposed to COVID-19.

This chain links TRBV7-3 with TRBJ1-3; D is undetermined. This CDR3 comprises 15 residues. V lost 5 bases and J 5 bases, leaving 16 bases between the germline ends. Germline V lookup: CDR1 SGHTA, CDR2 FQGTGA. For the CDR3, the DNA is TGTGCCAGCAGCCAACAATCAGGAACTCGAAACACCATATATTTT. Protein product: CASSQQSGTRNTIYF.

In DNA, the CDR3 is TGTGCCAGCAGTAGACTAGCGGGAGAGGGTACGCAGTATTTT. Amino acids: CASSRLAGEGTQYF. The rearrangement uses TRBV27 and TRBJ2-3, with 12 bases matching TRBD2. The CDR3 has 14 residues. The V and J ends lost 5 bases and 8 bases, in that order; junction bases with no gene match: 5. Germline loops: CDR1 MNHEY, CDR2 SMNVEV (reference sequence).

The V call is TRBV7-6, the J call TRBJ2-7; 8 nucleotides align to TRBD1. The CDR3 is 14 residues long. Germline-derived CDR1 and CDR2 are SGHVS and FNYEAQ. Trimming cost V 5 bases and J 7 bases; bases outside gene matches: 10. The CDR3 sequence: CASSNRQGRGEQYF. CDR3 nucleotide sequence: TGTGCCAGCAGCAACCGACAGGGGCGAGGGGAGCAGTACTTC.

The chain employs TRBV2 and TRBJ1-4; the D gene is possibly TRBD1 (5 bases). Trimming stripped 6 bases from V and 5 bases from J, with 13 bases between. From germline, CDR1 is SNHLY and CDR2 FYNNEI. The CDR3 covers 14 residues. The CDR3 sequence is CASRGGIANEKLFF. CDR3 DNA sequence: TGTGCCAGCAGGGGGGGTATTGCGAATGAAAAACTGTTTTTT.

This rearrangement joins TRBV12-5 to TRBJ2-2; 13 bases are shared with TRBD2. This CDR3 spans 19 amino acids. Germline values: CDR1 LGHNT, CDR2 FRNRAP. Trimming cost V 5 bases and J 7 bases; bases outside gene matches: 16. CDR3 coding DNA: TGTGCTAGTGGTCTCTCATCAGGACTAGCGGGAGTGTGGAGCGGGGAGCTGTTTTTT. This translates into CASGLSSGLAGVWSGELFF.

V usage is TRBV18 and J usage is TRBJ1-5; D uncertain. Trimming stripped 2 bases from V and 0 bases from J, with 5 bases between. The CDR3 is 14 residues long. CDR1 and CDR2 from the germline V gene are KGHSH and LQKENI. The CDR3 region has the DNA TGTGCCAGCTCACCAGCAGATAGCAATCAGCCCCAGCATTTT. As protein: CASSPADSNQPQHF.

In this sample, this clone turned up a few times. This sequence joins TRBV5-4 and TRBJ2-1, with D maybe TRBD2 (5 bases). Germline V gives CDR1 SGHNT, CDR2 YYREEE (reference sequence). CDR3 size: 13 residues. The ends were cut back, 2 bases at V and 6 bases at J, with 9 bases in the middle. The CDR3 protein is CASSFQRSNEQFF. DNA for the CDR3: TGTGCCAGCAGCTTCCAGCGGAGCAATGAGCAGTTCTTC.

The chain links TRBV7-9 to TRBJ2-3; D is unclear. With 4 bases removed from V and 0 bases from J, the gap between germline ends came to 11 bases. The CDR3 covers 15 residues. CDR1 and CDR2 from the germline V gene are SEHNR and FQNEAQ (reference sequence). The CDR3 DNA sequence: TGTGCCAGCAGCTCGCTGCGAGCTAGCACAGATACGCAGTATTTT. This sequence encodes CASSSLRASTDTQYF.

The chain employs TRBV6-5 and TRBJ1-1; TRBD1 matches 7 bases. Trimming at V came to 8 bases and at J to 0 bases, leaving 3 bases not matched to a gene. Germline V CDR1 and CDR2: MNHEY, SVGAGI. CDR3 length: 13 amino acids. CDR3 sequence (DNA): TGTGCCAGCGCGGGACAGATGAACACTGAAGCTTTCTTT. Encoded protein: CASAGQMNTEAFF.

The V call is TRBV5-1, the J call TRBJ2-7, with D maybe TRBD2 (6 bases). Germline V gives CDR1 SGHRS, CDR2 YFSETQ. The CDR3 has 14 amino acids. Trimming cost V 3 bases and J 4 bases, with 14 bases left between them. In DNA form, the CDR3 reads TGCGCCAGCAGCTCGTACCTGGGGGGATACGAGCAGTACTTC. Protein product: CASSSYLGGYEQYF. Together with reference TRBV5-1 and TRBJ2-7, the CDR3 gives the full variable domain: KAGVTQTPRYLIKTRGQQVTLSCSPISGHRSVSWYQQTPGQGLQFLFEYFSETQRNKGNFPGRFSGRQFSNSRSEMNVSTLELGDSALYLCASSSYLGGYEQYFGPGTRLTVT.

The rearrangement links TRBV4-1 to TRBJ2-6; maybe TRBD2 (7 bases). V shed 1 base and J shed 0 bases, with 16 bases lying between them. The CDR3 is made up of 19 amino acids. Germline V CDR1 and CDR2: MGHRA, YSYEKL. DNA of the CDR3: TGCGCCAGCAGCCAAGGAGCTAGCGGACAGCTCTCTGGGGCCAACGTCCTGACTTTC. This encodes CASSQGASGQLSGANVLTF.

This clone occurred a few times. The genes are TRBV30 and TRBJ2-3, with D uncertain. Germline V gives CDR1 GTSNPN, CDR2 SVGIG (reference sequence). CDR3 size: 14 residues. V was shortened by 1 base and J by 1 base, with 9 bases between the two germline ends. CDR3 DNA sequence: TGTGCCTGGAGTGCGTCGGTCCGCACAGATACGCAGTATTTT. The encoded protein is CAWSASVRTDTQYF.

This clone was detected only once. J is TRBJ2-7 and V is TRBV6-5; tentative D call: TRBD1 (6 bases). V dropped 0 bases and J dropped 5 bases, with 17 bases sitting between them. The CDR3 is 16 amino acids. The germline gives CDR1 MNHEY, CDR2 SVGAGI. The CDR3 DNA sequence: TGTGCCAGCAGTTACTCGTCGGTACAGGGTCATAACGAGCAGTACTTC. It yields the protein CASSYSSVQGHNEQYF.

The CDR3 reads CASSLSGHLNTEAFF. CDR3 in DNA: TGTGCCAGCAGTTTGTCTGGACACCTGAACACTGAAGCTTTCTTT. The rearrangement uses TRBV6-5 and TRBJ1-1, with a possible D match to TRBD1 (5 bases). Germline CDR1 MNHEY, CDR2 SVGAGI. Trimming took 4 bases from V and 0 from J, leaving 12 bases between them. The CDR3 runs to 15 residues.

This chain uses TRBV29-1 with TRBJ2-1; 10 bases are shared with TRBD2. This CDR3 has 16 residues. Per the germline V gene, CDR1 is SQVTM and CDR2 is ANQGSEA. J was trimmed by 3 bases and V by 2 bases; bases with no gene match: 7. The CDR3 here is CSVEIATSGFYNEQFF. DNA of the CDR3: TGCAGCGTTGAAATCGCGACTAGCGGGTTCTACAATGAGCAGTTCTTC.

V and J are TRBV4-1 and TRBJ2-1; possible D gene TRBD2, 6 bases. The CDR3 contains 13 residues. Deletions cut 3 bases from V and 4 bases from J, with 7 bases between. Germline CDR1 and CDR2: MGHRA and YSYEKL. The CDR3 spells CASSQTSYNEQFF. DNA for the CDR3: TGCGCCAGCAGCCAGACTAGTTACAATGAGCAGTTCTTC.

V is TRBV5-6 and J is TRBJ1-3; TRBD1 matches 7 bases. J lost 0 bases, V lost 4 bases, and 7 bases had no gene match. This CDR3 is 16 amino acids long. Germline loops: CDR1 SGHDT, CDR2 YYEEEE. CDR3 sequence: CASSRSDRVSGNTIYF. CDR3 DNA sequence: TGTGCCAGCAGCCGATCAGACAGGGTCTCTGGAAACACCATATATTTT.

For this clone: The junction and the germline gene differ at one end; a read error may be behind it. The genes are TRBV7-9 and TRBJ1-4; D remains ambiguous. The CDR3 sequence is 14 residues long. CDR1 and CDR2 from the germline V gene are SEHNR and FQNEAQ (reference sequence). The CDR3 bases are TGTGCCAGCAGCATAGCCGTGGGGAGTGAAAAACTGTTTTTT. It specifies CASSIAVGSEKLFF. Full variable domain (missing parts from reference TRBV7-9 and TRBJ1-4): DTGVSQNPRHKITKRGQNVTFRCDPISEHNRLYWYRQTLGQGPEFLTYFQNEAQLEKSRLLSDRFSAERPKGSFSTLEIQRTEQGDSAMYLCASSIAVGSEKLFFGSGTQLSVL.

This CDR3 reads CSAGGGTPDTQYF. In nucleotides, the CDR3 is TGCAGCGCAGGGGGCGGGACCCCAGATACGCAGTATTTT. V and J are TRBV29-1 and TRBJ2-3; the match to TRBD1 covers 8 bases. Trimming at V came to 7 bases and at J to 4 bases, leaving 7 bases not matched to a gene. Germline-derived CDR1 and CDR2 are SQVTM and ANQGSEA. CDR3 length equals 13 residues.